These 27 T cell receptor beta chains originate from one sample sequenced in a study of follicular helper T cells after annual influenza vaccination. The data were produced by immunoSEQ multiplex PCR, yet TCRdb's version contains in-frame clones alone and is incomplete. The data hold about 5,300 clones, with roughly 87% observed a single time. As to time point: 2013-2014 season, 7 days after vaccination. Sample: CXCR5+ CD38- circulating T follicular helper cells from blood, taken 7 days after influenza vaccination. The subset is: circulating Tfh, non-naive CD4+CXCR5+PD-1+ (ICOS+CD38+ or ICOS-CD38-). Source of these receptors: an adult who received the influenza vaccine.

V is TRBV2 and J is TRBJ1-4; 7 bases agree with TRBD1. V dropped 6 bases and J dropped 7; count of bases not matched to a gene: 5. Germline-derived CDR1 and CDR2 are SNHLY and FYNNEI. The length of the CDR3 is 13 residues. As DNA, the CDR3 is TGTGCCAGCAGCGGCGACAGGGCTGAAAAACTGTTTTTT. It codes for CASSGDRAEKLFF.

This chain links TRBV18 with TRBJ2-7, with D possibly matching TRBD2 (5 bases). Trimming took 5 bases from V and 7 from J, leaving 9 bases between them. Germline V gene sequence: CDR1 KGHSH, CDR2 LQKENI. The CDR3 loop spans 11 amino acids. The CDR3 region has the DNA TGTGCCAGCTCATTCCAGCGGGAGCAGTACTTC. This gives the protein CASSFQREQYF.

This sequence joins TRBV21-1 and TRBJ1-1. TRBV21-1 is a listed pseudogene. The CDR3 is 17 amino acids. CDR3 sequence reads: CASRLHVATTIRTEAFF. As DNA, the CDR3 is TGTGCCAGCAGGCTACATGTAGCTACAACAATTCGCACTGAAGCTTTCTTT.

V and J are TRBV30 and TRBJ2-7; 7 nucleotides match TRBD1. CDR1 GTSNPN and CDR2 SVGIG come from the germline V gene (reference sequence). The V gene end was trimmed by 8 bases and the J gene end by 2 bases; junction bases not matched to a gene: 6. This CDR3 has 12 residues. In DNA, the CDR3 is TGTGCCAGTCACAGGGGAGCCTACGAGCAGTACTTC. Translating gives CASHRGAYEQYF.

This clone appeared a single time. The V gene is TRBV6-5, the J gene TRBJ2-7; TRBD2 matches at 12 bases. CDR3 length: 15 residues. With 2 bases clipped from V and 4 bases from J, the junction kept 3 bases outside the gene matches. CDR1 and CDR2 from the germline V gene are MNHEY and SVGAGI. The CDR3 nucleotides read TGTGCCAGCAGTTACAAACTAGCGGGGGGTTACGAGCAGTACTTC. The encoded protein is CASSYKLAGGYEQYF.

This clone was seen a single time. The chain employs TRBV5-1 and TRBJ2-1; 7 positions match TRBD1. Germline trimming cut 4 bases from V and 1 base from J; bases unmatched to any gene: 2. Per the germline V gene, CDR1 is SGHRS and CDR2 is YFSETQ. The CDR3 has 14 amino acids. The CDR3, as DNA: TGCGCCAGCAGCCCGGACAGGTCCTACAATGAGCAGTTCTTC. This codes for CASSPDRSYNEQFF.

This clone appeared a few times. The rearrangement links TRBV10-3 to TRBJ1-1, with a tentative D call TRBD1 (6 bases). Germline CDR1 and CDR2: ENHRY and SYGVKD. The CDR3 is 16 amino acids. The germline V and J ends were trimmed by 2 bases and 6 bases, with 19 bases remaining between them. CDR3 sequence: CAISEELLGARSEAFF. The CDR3 DNA reads as TGTGCCATCAGTGAGGAATTATTGGGGGCTCGATCTGAAGCTTTCTTT.

V is TRBV19 and J is TRBJ2-5; 8 positions match TRBD2. Losses at the gene ends were 1 base for V and 3 bases for J; bases not matched to a gene: 4. Germline V gives CDR1 LNHDA, CDR2 SQIVND (reference sequence). The CDR3 loop spans 15 amino acids. CDR3 sequence (DNA): TGTGCCAGTAGTATAGGATCAGCGGGGGAAGAGACCCAGTACTTC. Residues: CASSIGSAGEETQYF.

This chain connects TRBV11-2 to TRBJ2-3, with D possibly being TRBD1 (5 bases). Germline-derived CDR1 and CDR2 are SGHAT and FQNNGV. Trimming took off 5 bases at V and 6 bases at J, with 18 bases between the two ends. The CDR3 has 15 residues. CDR3 protein: CASSHWTLGADTQYF. The CDR3 nucleotides read TGTGCCAGCAGCCACTGGACACTGGGTGCGGATACGCAGTATTTT.

J is TRBJ1-1 and V is TRBV18, with unresolved D. This CDR3 spans 13 amino acids. With 1 base removed from V and 1 base from J, the gap between germline ends came to 4 bases. The germline V gene encodes CDR1 KGHSH and CDR2 LQKENI. The CDR3 reads CASSPRRNTEAFF. CDR3 nucleotide sequence: TGTGCCAGCTCACCACGTAGGAACACTGAAGCTTTCTTT.

The chain employs TRBV29-1 and TRBJ1-4, with a possible D match to TRBD1 (6 bases). The CDR3 is 13 residues long. Between the trimmed V and J ends, which lost 7 bases and 7 bases, there was a span of 16 bases. From germline, CDR1 is SQVTM and CDR2 ANQGSEA. CDR3 DNA sequence: TGCAGCGCCCGGAAGGGAGGGGGTGAAAAACTGTTTTTT. This gives the protein CSARKGGGEKLFF.

The J gene is TRBJ1-4, the V gene TRBV30; a possible D gene is TRBD1 (5 bases). The germline CDR1 and CDR2 sequences are GTSNPN and SVGIG (reference sequence). Trimming took off 7 bases at V and 7 bases at J, with 13 bases between the two ends. There are 12 residues in the CDR3. CDR3 amino acids: CASRDSGEKLFF. The CDR3 DNA sequence: TGTGCCTCCCGGGACTCAGGTGAAAAACTGTTTTTT. The full variable domain, in which reference TRBV30 and TRBJ1-4 provide the parts outside the CDR3, is SQTIHQWPATLVQPVGSPLSLECTVEGTSNPNLYWYRQAAGRGLQLLFYSVGIGQISSEVPQNLSASRPQDRQFILSSKKLLLSDSGFYLCASRDSGEKLFFGSGTQLSVL.

The chain joins TRBV19 to TRBJ2-3; TRBD2 matches 15 bases. This CDR3 is 17 amino acids long. The junction had 9 bases not matched to a gene; V was cut back by 7 bases and J by 4 bases. The germline CDR1 and CDR2 sequences are LNHDA and SQIVND (reference sequence). CDR3 bases: TGTGCCAGTACCTCACGGTGGACTAGCGGGAGGGCAGATACGCAGTATTTT. It yields the protein CASTSRWTSGRADTQYF. Full variable domain (missing parts from reference TRBV19 and TRBJ2-3): DGGITQSPKYLFRKEGQNVTLSCEQNLNHDAMYWYRQDPGQGLRLIYYSQIVNDFQKGDIAEGYSVSREKKESFPLTVTSAQKNPTAFYLCASTSRWTSGRADTQYFGPGTRLTVL.

This chain links TRBV30 with TRBJ1-2; D perhaps matches TRBD1 (5 bases). The length of the CDR3 is 14 residues. Trimming removed 0 bases from V and 5 bases from J, with 13 bases in between. Germline V lookup: CDR1 GTSNPN, CDR2 SVGIG (reference sequence). This CDR3 is CAWSVQRGGYGYTF. CDR3 sequence (DNA): TGTGCCTGGAGTGTACAGAGGGGAGGGTATGGCTACACCTTC. The variable domain in full, completed from reference TRBV30 and TRBJ1-2, reads SQTIHQWPATLVQPVGSPLSLECTVEGTSNPNLYWYRQAAGRGLQLLFYSVGIGQISSEVPQNLSASRPQDRQFILSSKKLLLSDSGFYLCAWSVQRGGYGYTFGSGTRLTVV.

The rearrangement uses TRBV2 and TRBJ2-6, with 9 bases that match TRBD1. Per germline, CDR1 SNHLY and CDR2 FYNNEI. The CDR3 covers 17 residues. Trimming at V came to 6 bases and at J to 2 bases, leaving 8 bases not matched to a gene. The CDR3 nucleotides are TGTGCCAGCAGACTTGGGACAGGGACTGCTGGGGCCAACGTCCTGACTTTC. Its translation: CASRLGTGTAGANVLTF.

The V call is TRBV4-1, the J call TRBJ1-3, with 8 bases lining up with TRBD1. The V gene end was trimmed by 3 bases and the J gene end by 0 bases; junction bases not matched to a gene: 4. CDR3 size: 16 residues. CDR1 is MGHRA, CDR2 YSYEKL, per germline. The CDR3 loop is CASSHQGAGSGNTIYF. The CDR3 DNA sequence: TGCGCCAGCAGCCACCAGGGGGCCGGCTCTGGAAACACCATATATTTT.

The rearrangement joins TRBV5-1 to TRBJ1-4; 11 bases agree with TRBD1. V was clipped by 6 bases and J by 5 bases; unmatched bases: 9. CDR1 is SGHRS and CDR2 is YFSETQ in the germline V gene. This CDR3 is 16 amino acids long. CDR3 DNA: TGCGCCAGCACCTCCGGGACAGGGGGGGGGAATGAAAAACTGTTTTTT. This codes for CASTSGTGGGNEKLFF.

Note on this clone: Other DNA sequences from this sample encode an identical CDR3 as well. This chain uses TRBV6-1 with TRBJ2-1, with 7 bases identical to TRBD1. This CDR3 is built from 15 residues. V trimming: 3 bases; J trimming: 4 bases; junction bases outside the gene matches: 6. In germline, CDR1 is MNHNS, CDR2 SASEGT. CDR3 in DNA: TGTGCCAGCAGTGAGAGGCAGGGGGAGTACAATGAGCAGTTCTTC. Translation gives CASSERQGEYNEQFF.

The chain recombines TRBV5-1 with TRBJ2-1; 10 nucleotides agree with TRBD2. V dropped 3 bases and J dropped 6; count of bases not matched to a gene: 6. Germline loops: CDR1 SGHRS, CDR2 YFSETQ. The CDR3 totals 15 residues. The CDR3 spells CASSSRSGRANEQFF. In DNA, the CDR3 is TGCGCCAGCAGCTCAAGGAGCGGGAGGGCCAATGAGCAGTTCTTC.

This clone was detected a few times. The V call is TRBV6-5, the J call TRBJ1-3; the D is unclear. The germline gives CDR1 MNHEY, CDR2 SVGAGI. The length of the CDR3 is 15 residues. Trimming removed 4 bases from V and 2 bases from J, with 12 bases in between. Here the CDR3 DNA reads TGTGCCAGCAGTTCCCTCCGGAGGGCTGGAAACACCATATATTTT. It yields the protein CASSSLRRAGNTIYF.

The CDR3 reads CASSLDPGNQPQHF. Here the CDR3 DNA reads TGTGCCAGCAGCCTTGATCCAGGCAATCAGCCCCAGCATTTT. The rearrangement uses TRBV7-6 and TRBJ1-5; no firm D call. The germline V and J ends were trimmed by 5 bases and 2 bases, with 10 bases remaining between them. The germline V gene encodes CDR1 SGHVS and CDR2 FNYEAQ. This CDR3 has 14 residues.

V usage is TRBV19 and J usage is TRBJ1-5, with D tentatively TRBD1 (5 bases). The CDR3 is made up of 18 amino acids. V was cut by 1 base and J by 1 base, with 17 bases left in between. Germline CDR1 reads LNHDA; CDR2 reads SQIVND (reference sequence). Here the CDR3 DNA reads TGTGCCAGTAGTATAGGGCTCCAATGGGGGGTAAGCAATCAGCCCCAGCATTTT. Its protein is CASSIGLQWGVSNQPQHF.

The chain joins TRBV7-3 to TRBJ1-2; a weak D match, TRBD1 (5 bases). The germline V and J ends were trimmed by 0 bases and 5 bases, with 10 bases remaining between them. CDR3 size: 14 residues. The V gene's germline CDR1 is SGHTA and CDR2 FQGTGA. CDR3 sequence reads: CASSLTGEEYGYTF. The CDR3 DNA follows: TGTGCCAGCAGCTTAACGGGGGAGGAATATGGCTACACCTTC. Looking up the rest from reference TRBV7-3 and TRBJ1-2 gives the full variable domain: GAGVSQTPSNKVTEKGKYVELRCDPISGHTALYWYRQSLGQGPEFLIYFQGTGAADDSGLPNDRFFAVRPEGSVSTLKIQRTERGDSAVYLCASSLTGEEYGYTFGSGTRLTVV.

This clone came up a few times. The rearrangement links TRBV5-4 to TRBJ1-2; D remains ambiguous. The CDR3 is made up of 15 amino acids. Germline V CDR1 and CDR2: SGHNT, YYREEE (reference sequence). V was trimmed by 0 bases and J by 3 bases, leaving 12 bases between them. CDR3 residues: CASSLAKGADYGYTF. CDR3 nucleotide sequence: TGTGCCAGCAGCTTGGCTAAGGGAGCGGACTATGGCTACACCTTC.

This sequence joins TRBV19 and TRBJ1-5; D not resolved. V gave up 2 bases and J gave up 6 bases, with 8 bases separating them. The germline gives CDR1 LNHDA, CDR2 SQIVND (reference sequence). This CDR3 spans 13 amino acids. The CDR3 region has the DNA TGTGCCAGTAGTATACAGGAGGGTCAGCCCCAGCATTTT. Translation: CASSIQEGQPQHF.

V is TRBV5-1 and J is TRBJ2-3; 7 bases are shared with TRBD2. The germline CDR1 and CDR2 sequences are SGHRS and YFSETQ. The CDR3 spans 15 residues. J lost 2 bases, V lost 6 bases, and 9 bases had no gene match. In DNA form, the CDR3 reads TGCGCCAGCACAGATTCTAGCGGCTACACAGATACGCAGTATTTT. It translates to CASTDSSGYTDTQYF.

This clone showed up just once. This rearrangement joins TRBV28 to TRBJ1-5; perhaps TRBD1 as D (5 bases). The CDR3 consists of 16 residues. CDR1 is MDHEN and CDR2 is SYDVKM in the germline V gene. Trimming pared 6 bases from V and 0 bases from J, leaving 15 bases between. The CDR3 spells CASSPPGGASNQPQHF. CDR3 DNA sequence: TGTGCCAGCAGCCCCCCGGGGGGAGCTAGCAATCAGCCCCAGCATTTT.